These T cell receptor beta chains were read from a single sample in a study of Graves' ophthalmopathy and Graves' hyperthyroidism. TCRdb processed the multiplex PCR reads anew with MiXCR; each CDR3 protein has one entry. The profile shows about 57,000 distinct CDR3 sequences, more than 40% of them singletons. The sample consisted of peripheral blood. Receptor source: an adult woman with Graves' ophthalmopathy. Each CDR3 is given with its conserved first and last residue. Fields, in order: J gene, V gene, D gene, clone size, CDR3 DNA, CDR3 protein. A D gene is named only where the DNA matches it firmly. Clone size is given for some rows only: seen once, a few or many times, or a class if the clone is expanded.

TRBJ1-6	TRBV7-2	.	many	TGTGCCAGCAGCTTAGTAGGGCAGACCTATAATTCACCCCTCCACTTT	CASSLVGQTYNSPLHF
TRBJ2-1	TRBV7-3	TRBD2	.	TGTGCCAGCAGTTTCCAAGCGGGAGGGAGTGAGCAGTTCTTC	CASSFQAGGSEQFF
TRBJ1-2	TRBV30	TRBD1	many	TGTGCCTGGTCTGACAGGGGGCTCGGCTACACCTTC	CAWSDRGLGYTF
TRBJ1-2	TRBV19	.	.	TGTGCCAGTAGCATACAGGAAAACTATGGCTACACCTTC	CASSIQENYGYTF
TRBJ2-1	TRBV20-1	.	many	TGCAGTGCCTCCGGGGGCCAGGGTTCCTACAATGAGCAGTTCTTC	CSASGGQGSYNEQFF
TRBJ2-3	TRBV5-4	.	.	TGTGCCAGCAGTAAGCCAACCATCGCGGATACGCAGTATTTC	CASSKPTIADTQYF
TRBJ2-1	TRBV7-8	TRBD1	many	TGTGCCAGCAGCTTAATTGGACAGGGGAAGTTCTTC	CASSLIGQGKFF
TRBJ2-7	TRBV7-9	TRBD2	.	TGTGCCAGCAGCTCAGGACTAGCGGGAGTATATGGCTTCTACGAGCAGTACTTC	CASSSGLAGVYGFYEQYF
TRBJ2-3	TRBV7-2	.	.	TGTGCCAGCAGCTTAGCCGGCATTTACAATGAGCAGTATTTT	CASSLAGIYNEQYF
TRBJ2-1	TRBV10-1	TRBD1	many	TGCGCCAGCAGCTTCGGGACAGGGGATCCAAATGAGCAGTTCTTC	CASSFGTGDPNEQFF